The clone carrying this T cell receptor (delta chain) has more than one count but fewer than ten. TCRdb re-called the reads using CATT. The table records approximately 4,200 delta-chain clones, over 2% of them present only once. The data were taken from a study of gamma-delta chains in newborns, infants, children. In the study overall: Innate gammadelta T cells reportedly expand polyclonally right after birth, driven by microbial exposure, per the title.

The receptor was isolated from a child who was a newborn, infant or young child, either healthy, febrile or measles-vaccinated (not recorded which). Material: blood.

CDR3 nucleotide sequence: TGTGCCTGTGACACCGCGCCTCGGGGGACTAGCTCCTGGGACACCCGACAGATGTTTTTC. Translated: CACDTAPRGTSSWDTRQMFF. This chain links TRDV2 with TRDJ3, with D possibly being TRDD3 (6 bases). Deletions cut 0 bases from V and 0 bases from J, with 17 bases between. This CDR3 contains 20 residues. Germline V gene data show CDR1 as GEAIGNYY and CDR2 as EKD.